A single sample gave rise to the 13 T cell receptor beta chains below, sequenced in a study of blood T cell repertoires in COVID-19. The protocol was immunoSEQ multiplex PCR, while the TCRdb copy is restricted to in-frame clones and leaves out a portion. The sample carries about 320,000 clones, 85% to 95% recorded once. Sequencing used PBMCs or T cells enriched from blood (not recorded which). The receptors were gathered from a woman in her twenties or thirties who had been exposed to COVID-19.

The chain joins TRBV9 to TRBJ2-2; 8 bases align to TRBD2. Germline lookup yields CDR1 SGDLS and CDR2 YYNGEE. Losses at the gene ends were 0 bases for V and 8 bases for J; bases not matched to a gene: 3. The CDR3 loop spans 14 amino acids. The CDR3 protein is CASSVGSSGGELFF. CDR3 nucleotide sequence: TGTGCCAGCAGCGTAGGATCTAGCGGGGGGGAGCTGTTTTTT.

This chain joins TRBV7-2 and TRBJ1-2; 8 bases agree with TRBD1. The junction had 10 bases not matched to a gene; V was cut back by 5 bases and J by 5 bases. The CDR3 has 15 residues. CDR1 is SGHTA and CDR2 is FQGNSA in the germline V gene. The CDR3 is CASSTYGQGGYGYTF. In DNA, the CDR3 is TGTGCCAGCAGCACCTATGGACAGGGAGGGTATGGCTACACCTTC.

V usage is TRBV5-4 and J usage is TRBJ1-2; 10 nucleotides align to TRBD1. This CDR3 is built from 15 residues. Germline CDR1 reads SGHNT; CDR2 reads YYREEE (reference sequence). V lost 0 bases, J lost 8 bases, and 7 bases stayed unmatched. CDR3 DNA sequence: TGTGCCAGCAGCTTGGGGGACAGGGGCTTGGAGGGCTACACCTTC. Its protein is CASSLGDRGLEGYTF.

The J gene is TRBJ1-1, the V gene TRBV7-3; 12 nucleotides match TRBD1. CDR1 SGHTA and CDR2 FQGTGA come from the germline V gene. The length of the CDR3 is 15 residues. The junction had 2 bases not matched to a gene; V was cut back by 3 bases and J by 3 bases. DNA for the CDR3: TGTGCCAGCAGCTTCGGGACAGGGGGCGACACTGAAGCTTTCTTT. It encodes CASSFGTGGDTEAFF.

V is TRBV11-2 and J is TRBJ1-2; D gene uncertain. The CDR3 runs 13 residues. V lost 5 bases and J 2 bases, leaving 9 bases between the germline ends. Germline V gene sequence: CDR1 SGHAT, CDR2 FQNNGV. The CDR3 region has the DNA TGTGCCAGCAGCCCTGGTCAGAACTATGGCTACACCTTC. Its translation: CASSPGQNYGYTF. The variable domain in full, with the rest retrieved from reference TRBV11-2 and TRBJ1-2, is EAGVAQSPRYKIIEKRQSVAFWCNPISGHATLYWYQQILGQGPKLLIQFQNNGVVDDSQLPKDRFSAERLKGVDSTLKIQPAKLEDSAVYLCASSPGQNYGYTFGSGTRLTVV.

A few counts support this clone. V gene TRBV3-1 (or the pseudogene TRBV3-2) combines with J gene TRBJ1-3; no definite D call. V lost 4 bases and J lost 4, with 14 bases in between. This CDR3 contains 15 residues. Germline CDR1 reads LGHDT; CDR2 reads YNNKEL (reference sequence). The chain's CDR3 is CASSLLSGGGNTIYF. The CDR3 DNA reads TGTGCCAGCAGCCTTCTGTCGGGAGGCGGAAACACCATATATTTT.

The chain employs TRBV7-2 and TRBJ1-2; the D is unclear. V was shortened by 3 bases and J by 2 bases, with 10 bases between the two germline ends. Germline values: CDR1 SGHTA, CDR2 FQGNSA. This CDR3 region has 14 residues. DNA of the CDR3: TGTGCCAGCAGCTTTTCTTCCACAAACTATGGCTACACCTTC. Translated: CASSFSSTNYGYTF.

The chain links TRBV5-1 to TRBJ2-7; 9 bases match TRBD1. V shed 4 bases, J shed 6 bases, and the junction held 5 bases outside the gene matches. The germline V gene encodes CDR1 SGHRS and CDR2 YFSETQ. The CDR3 is made up of 13 amino acids. The CDR3 protein is CASSTGQGAEQYF. The CDR3 nucleotides read TGCGCCAGCAGCACGGGACAGGGCGCCGAGCAGTACTTC. The full variable domain, rest sourced from reference TRBV5-1 and TRBJ2-7, is KAGVTQTPRYLIKTRGQQVTLSCSPISGHRSVSWYQQTPGQGLQFLFEYFSETQRNKGNFPGRFSGRQFSNSRSEMNVSTLELGDSALYLCASSTGQGAEQYFGPGTRLTVT.

This chain connects TRBV7-9 to TRBJ1-4, with D possibly TRBD1 on 6 matching bases. This CDR3 has 15 residues. With 5 bases removed from V and 7 bases from J, the gap between germline ends came to 17 bases. Germline lookup yields CDR1 SEHNR and CDR2 FQNEAQ (reference sequence). CDR3 nucleotides: TGTGCCAGCAGCCCGGACGGACAGTTGGGTGAAAAACTGTTTTTT. Protein product: CASSPDGQLGEKLFF.

The chain links TRBV5-1 to TRBJ2-7; perhaps TRBD1 as D (5 bases). Trimming removed 0 bases at V and 6 bases at J, with 10 bases between. Germline values: CDR1 SGHRS, CDR2 YFSETQ. The CDR3 consists of 13 residues. The CDR3, as DNA: TGCGCCAGCAGCTTGGGGGGCAAGGGCGAGCAGTACTTC. The encoded protein is CASSLGGKGEQYF.

The rearrangement uses TRBV3-1 (or the pseudogene TRBV3-2) and TRBJ2-7, with 8 bases aligning to TRBD1. CDR1 is LGHDT and CDR2 is YNNKEL in the germline V gene (reference sequence). This CDR3 region has 14 residues. After removal of 2 bases from V and 5 bases from J, the junction contained 5 bases not matched to a gene. DNA for the CDR3: TGTGCCAGCAGCCAATGGACAGGGTCCAACGAGCAGTACTTC. Amino acid sequence: CASSQWTGSNEQYF.

The V gene is TRBV20-1, the J gene TRBJ1-5; the D is unclear. Germline V CDR1 and CDR2: DFQATT, SNEGSKA (reference sequence). V dropped 3 bases and J dropped 0 bases, with 9 bases sitting between them. This CDR3 has 14 amino acids. CDR3 sequence reads: CSASSSLSNQPQHF. CDR3 coding DNA: TGCAGTGCTAGTAGTAGCCTTAGCAATCAGCCCCAGCATTTT.

V gene TRBV11-1 combines with J gene TRBJ2-5; 12 bases match TRBD2. Germline V gives CDR1 SGHAT, CDR2 FQDESV (reference sequence). Trimming at V came to 5 bases and at J to 4 bases, leaving 5 bases not matched to a gene. The CDR3 spans 15 residues. The DNA of the CDR3 is TGTGCCAGCAGCGACCGACTAGCGGGGGTAGAGACCCAGTACTTC. Translated: CASSDRLAGVETQYF.